This T cell receptor (beta chain) was identified during a study of CD8 T cells in ankylosing spondylitis. MiXCR, run by TCRdb on the 5' RACE reads, gives a single entry per CDR3 protein. The repertoire holds under 200,000 distinct CDR3 sequences, around a tenth seen once, with 29% in the top ten. This clonotype was counted at least ten times. CDR3 length: 13 amino acids. V gave up 3 bases and J gave up 5 bases, with 11 bases separating them. Germline V gene sequence: CDR1 DFQATT, CDR2 SNEGSKA (reference sequence). The sequencing sample was made of blood, either unsorted or a sorted T cell fraction (not recorded which). V is TRBV20-1 and J is TRBJ1-5, with no clear D. This TCR derives from a male donor with ankylosing spondylitis or in good health (not recorded which). For the CDR3, the DNA is TGCAGTGCTAGGGGTGACCCAGATCAGCCCCAGCATTTT. This codes for CSARGDPDQPQHF.